This TCR beta chain appears in the sequencing data of a study of OX40 agonist ivuxolimab in advanced cancers. About the research overall: In this trial design, patients received ivuxolimab intravenously at 0.01 to 10 mg/kg every 2 weeks. Patients in dose escalation had liver, melanoma, kidney or head and neck cancers.

A word on this clone: Its specificity is not known.

Repertoires were generated with immunoSEQ multiplex PCR, while TCRdb's copy carries only in-frame clones and drops some. Of 70,000 or so clones in the sample, around 89% are singletons; the top ten hold roughly 0.94%. The study's findings and limits: Antigen targets of the expanded peripheral T cells went undetermined. At 0.1 to 3.0 mg/kg and by week 6, clonal expansion occurred in CD4+ and CD8+ blood T cells.

The starting material was CD4+ or CD8+ T cells sorted from blood, obtained in a trial of the OX40 agonist ivuxolimab. The TCR originated in an adult with an advanced solid tumor such as melanoma, head and neck, liver or kidney cancer.

Written as DNA, the CDR3 is TGTGCCAGCAGCTTGAAAAGCAGCCCTAGCACAGATACGCAGTATTTT. It encodes CASSLKSSPSTDTQYF. The chain couples TRBV5-4 to TRBJ2-3; no clear D gene. The CDR3 extends over 16 amino acids. V gave up 1 base and J gave up 0 bases, with 12 bases separating them. Germline V gene sequence: CDR1 SGHNT, CDR2 YYREEE (reference sequence).